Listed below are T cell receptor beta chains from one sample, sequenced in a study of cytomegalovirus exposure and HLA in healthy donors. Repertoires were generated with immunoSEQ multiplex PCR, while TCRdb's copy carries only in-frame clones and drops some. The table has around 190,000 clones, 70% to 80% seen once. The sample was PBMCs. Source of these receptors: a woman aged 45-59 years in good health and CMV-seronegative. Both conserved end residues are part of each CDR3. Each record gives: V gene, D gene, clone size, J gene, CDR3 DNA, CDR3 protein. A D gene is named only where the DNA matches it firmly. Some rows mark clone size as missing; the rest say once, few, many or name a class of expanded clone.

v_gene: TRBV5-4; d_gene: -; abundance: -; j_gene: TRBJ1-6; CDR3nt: TGTGCCAGCAGCCGGGACATCGTTAATTCACCCCTCCACTTT; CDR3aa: CASSRDIVNSPLHF
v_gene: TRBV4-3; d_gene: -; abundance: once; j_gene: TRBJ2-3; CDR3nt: TGCGCCAGCAGCCAAGATTATAGGCGAGGGTTAGAGGGTACGCAGTATTTT; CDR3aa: CASSQDYRRGLEGTQYF
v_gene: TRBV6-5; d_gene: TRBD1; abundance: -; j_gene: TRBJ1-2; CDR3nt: TGTGCCAGTAGATTGGACAGGAACTATGGCTACACCTTC; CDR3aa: CASRLDRNYGYTF
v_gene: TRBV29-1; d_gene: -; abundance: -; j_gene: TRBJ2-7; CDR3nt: TGCAGCGGTGTCCAGGGTATGGGCTACGAGCAGTACTTC; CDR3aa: CSGVQGMGYEQYF
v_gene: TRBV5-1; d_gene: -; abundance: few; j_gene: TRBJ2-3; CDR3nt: TGCGCCAGCAGCTTGGATCGTGGGGGGACAGATACGCAGTATTTT; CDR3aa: CASSLDRGGTDTQYF
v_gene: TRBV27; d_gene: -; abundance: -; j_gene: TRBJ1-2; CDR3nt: TGTGCCAGCAGTTTGTCCAGCGGGGAGTCAGGTGGCTACACCTTC; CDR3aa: CASSLSSGESGGYTF
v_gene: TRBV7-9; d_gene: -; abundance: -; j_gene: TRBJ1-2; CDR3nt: TGTGCCAGCAGCTTAGGAGTGCAGGGAGGCAACTATGGCTACACCTTC; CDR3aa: CASSLGVQGGNYGYTF
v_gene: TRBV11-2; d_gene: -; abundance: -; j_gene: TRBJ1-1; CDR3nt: TGTGCCAGCAGCTTAAGGGGGAACACTGAAGCTTTCTTT; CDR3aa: CASSLRGNTEAFF
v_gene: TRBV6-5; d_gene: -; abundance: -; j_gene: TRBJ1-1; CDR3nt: TGTGCCAGCAATGACAGGAACACTGAAGCTTTCTTT; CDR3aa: CASNDRNTEAFF
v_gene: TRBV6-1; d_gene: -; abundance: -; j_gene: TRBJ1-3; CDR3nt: TGTGCCAGCAGTGAAGCGTCAGGGTTAGACACCATATATTTT; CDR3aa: CASSEASGLDTIYF
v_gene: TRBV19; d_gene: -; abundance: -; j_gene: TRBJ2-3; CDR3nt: TGTGCCAGTAGTACCTCAGGGGGCACAGATACGCAGTATTTT; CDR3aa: CASSTSGGTDTQYF
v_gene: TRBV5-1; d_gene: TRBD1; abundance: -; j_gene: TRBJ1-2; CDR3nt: TGCGCCAGCAGCCTCGATGGACAGGCCTCTAACTATGGCTACACCTTC; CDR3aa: CASSLDGQASNYGYTF
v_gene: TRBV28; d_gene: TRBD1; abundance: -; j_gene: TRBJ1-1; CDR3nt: TGTGCCAGCAGGCCTCTCGGGACAGGGGGGACTGAAGCTTTCTTT; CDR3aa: CASRPLGTGGTEAFF
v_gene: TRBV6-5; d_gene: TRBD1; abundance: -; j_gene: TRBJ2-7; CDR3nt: TGTGCCAGCAGTAGAACAGGGGGCCAGCAGTACTTC; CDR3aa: CASSRTGGQQYF
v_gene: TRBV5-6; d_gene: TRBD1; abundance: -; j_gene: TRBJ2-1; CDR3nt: TGTGCCAGCAGCTTGGGGACAGGGCGCAATGAGCAGTTCTTC; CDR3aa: CASSLGTGRNEQFF
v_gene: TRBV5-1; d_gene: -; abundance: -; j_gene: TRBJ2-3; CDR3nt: TGCGCCAGCAGCTTCACTTCCCCGAACACAGATACGCAGTATTTT; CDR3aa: CASSFTSPNTDTQYF
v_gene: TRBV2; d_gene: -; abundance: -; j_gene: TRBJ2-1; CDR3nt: TGTGCCAGCAGTGAAGTGGGGGGGCCTAGCGCCAGTTACAATGAGCAGTTCTTC; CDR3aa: CASSEVGGPSASYNEQFF
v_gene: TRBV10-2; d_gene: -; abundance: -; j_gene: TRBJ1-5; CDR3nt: TGCGCCAGCAGTGAAGATTTCAGCGTGAATCAGCCCCAGCATTTT; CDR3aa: CASSEDFSVNQPQHF
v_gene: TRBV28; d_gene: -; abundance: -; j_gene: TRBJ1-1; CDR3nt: TGTGCCAGCAGTTTAGTCCAGGGGAACACTGAAGCTTTCTTT; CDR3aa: CASSLVQGNTEAFF
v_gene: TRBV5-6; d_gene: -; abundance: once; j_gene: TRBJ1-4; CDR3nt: TGTGCCAGCAGTTTCGCGGGGGGAGGGGTACTGTTTTTT; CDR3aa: CASSFAGGGVLFF
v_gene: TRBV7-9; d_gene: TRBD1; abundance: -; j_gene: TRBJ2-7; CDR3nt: TGTTCCAGCAGCTTAGCGCTAAGACAGGGGAGCTCCTACGAGCAGTACTTC; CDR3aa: CSSSLALRQGSSYEQYF
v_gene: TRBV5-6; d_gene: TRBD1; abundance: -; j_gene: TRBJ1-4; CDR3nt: TGTGCCAGCAGCTACCGGACAGGGACAACTAATGAAAAACTGTTTTTT; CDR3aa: CASSYRTGTTNEKLFF
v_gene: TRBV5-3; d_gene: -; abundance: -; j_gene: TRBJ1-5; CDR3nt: TGTGCCAGAAGCTTGGATGGGGGCTATAGCAATCAGCCCCAGCATTTT; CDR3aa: CARSLDGGYSNQPQHF